The rows below give T cell receptor beta chains drawn from one sample of a study of blood T cells in healthy people across ages. Using its own MiXCR run on the 5' RACE reads, TCRdb lists one record per CDR3 protein. This sample carries some 700,000 distinct CDR3 sequences, around a fifth of them seen once, and the ten largest clones take about 22%. The source material was blood. All receptors derive from a man aged 70-80 years in good health. Both conserved end residues are part of each CDR3. The D gene is left open where the match is weak. Clone size, where shown, is once, few, many, or a class for clones that have expanded.

CDR3 protein	CDR3 DNA	V gene	J gene	D gene	clone size
CASSPVGTGVEEFF	TGTGCCAGCAGCCCCGTGGGTACCGGGGTGGAGGAGTTCTTC	TRBV7-8	TRBJ2-1	.	few
CSALRGTGANEQFF	TGCAGCGCCTTGCGAGGGACAGGGGCCAATGAGCAGTTCTTC	TRBV29-1	TRBJ2-1	TRBD1	few
CSASTRMTGQNGYTF	TGCAGTGCTTCGACTCGTATGACCGGACAGAATGGCTACACCTTC	TRBV20-1	TRBJ1-2	.	few
CASSLTQGSYNEQFF	TGTGCCAGCAGCTTAACACAGGGGTCCTACAATGAGCAGTTCTTC	TRBV7-2	TRBJ2-1	TRBD1	few
CASSQDRRFERGYNEQFF	TGTGCCAGCAGCCAAGATCGTAGATTCGAGCGGGGCTACAATGAGCAGTTCTTC	TRBV3-1	TRBJ2-1	TRBD2	.
CASSLAWLSYEQYF	TGCGCCAGCAGCTTGGCATGGCTCTCCTACGAGCAGTACTTC	TRBV5-1	TRBJ2-7	.	few
CASSPGTGTGGYTF	TGTGCCAGCAGCCCTGGGACAGGGACCGGTGGCTACACCTTC	TRBV11-2	TRBJ1-2	TRBD1	.
CASSQGTPVPYEQYF	TGCGCCAGCAGCCAAGGGACACCCGTCCCCTACGAGCAGTACTTC	TRBV4-1	TRBJ2-7	.	.
CASSSRTGGSEKLFF	TGTGCCAGCAGCTCAAGGACAGGGGGCAGTGAAAAACTGTTTTTT	TRBV7-2	TRBJ1-4	TRBD1	few
CAISGVGVAKNIQYF	TGTGCCATCAGTGGTGTGGGGGTAGCCAAAAACATTCAGTACTTC	TRBV10-3	TRBJ2-4	.	few
CSAPRGGSQYTDTQYF	TGCAGTGCCCCCAGAGGGGGTTCCCAGTACACAGATACGCAGTATTTT	TRBV20-1	TRBJ2-3	.	.
CASSLTTGTSSNEQFF	TGCGCCAGCAGCCTCACCACCGGGACTAGCTCCAATGAGCAGTTCTTC	TRBV5-1	TRBJ2-1	TRBD2	.
CASSLVGAATNEKLFF	TGTGCCAGCAGTTTGGTGGGGGCCGCAACTAATGAAAAACTGTTTTTT	TRBV28	TRBJ1-4	.	few
CASSPGDLTDTQYF	TGCGCCAGCAGCCCAGGGGACCTCACAGATACGCAGTATTTT	TRBV5-1	TRBJ2-3	.	.
CSADPTPWDYGYTF	TGCAGTGCTGACCCGACACCCTGGGACTATGGCTACACCTTC	TRBV20-1	TRBJ1-2	.	few
CASSFSPGLENEKLFF	TGTGCCAGCAGTTTCTCGCCGGGACTGGAGAATGAAAAACTGTTTTTT	TRBV12-3/TRBV12-4	TRBJ1-4	.	.
CASSVGGSGLLETQYF	TGTGCCAGCAGCGTAGGGGGGTCGGGCCTTTTGGAGACCCAGTACTTC	TRBV9	TRBJ2-5	.	.
CSVVGTAGQETQYF	TGCAGCGTTGTAGGTACAGCCGGGCAAGAGACCCAGTACTTC	TRBV29-1	TRBJ2-5	.	.
CASSGWGGSTEAFF	TGTGCCAGCAGTGGGTGGGGGGGGAGCACTGAAGCTTTCTTT	TRBV25-1	TRBJ1-1	.	once
CASNTGKIAGLAGEGNEQFF	TGTGCCAGCAACACCGGGAAGATAGCGGGACTAGCGGGAGAAGGCAATGAGCAGTTCTTC	TRBV7-6	TRBJ2-1	TRBD2	.
CASSFQVMRGYTF	TGTGCCAGCAGCTTCCAGGTTATGCGTGGCTACACCTTC	TRBV7-9	TRBJ1-2	.	.
CASSATSAFGELFF	TGTGCCAGCAGCGCGACTAGCGCCTTTGGGGAGCTGTTTTTT	TRBV7-3	TRBJ2-2	TRBD2	.
CASSPGDRPYTF	TGTGCCAGCAGCCCAGGGGACAGACCGTACACCTTC	TRBV7-9	TRBJ1-2	TRBD1	many
CSVDPKNTGELFF	TGCAGCGTTGACCCGAAGAACACCGGGGAGCTGTTTTTT	TRBV29-1	TRBJ2-2	.	.
CASSLAMYISDTDTQYF	TGCGCCAGCAGCTTGGCCATGTATATTTCGGACACAGATACGCAGTATTTT	TRBV5-1	TRBJ2-3	.	.
CASSPTTGGGQETQYF	TGTGCCAGCAGCCCGACGACAGGGGGAGGCCAAGAGACCCAGTACTTC	TRBV11-2	TRBJ2-5	TRBD1	.
CASSYYTPETQYF	TGTGCCAGCAGTTATTACACCCCAGAGACCCAGTACTTC	TRBV12-3/TRBV12-4	TRBJ2-5	.	.
CASSQDWAGGGDTQYF	TGCGCCAGCAGCCAAGATTGGGCGGGAGGTGGAGATACGCAGTATTTT	TRBV4-3	TRBJ2-3	TRBD2	.
CASSAEVSEQFF	TGTGCCAGCTCCGCGGAGGTATCCGAGCAGTTCTTC	TRBV18	TRBJ2-1	.	few
CASSPQVGNTIYF	TGTGCCAGCAGTCCGCAGGTCGGAAACACCATATATTTT	TRBV6-5	TRBJ1-3	.	.
CASSLLPTYEQYF	TGTGCCAGCAGCCTCCTACCGACCTACGAGCAGTACTTC	TRBV14	TRBJ2-7	.	.
CSAAPGLAQDTQYF	TGCAGTGCTGCCCCGGGACTAGCGCAAGATACGCAGTATTTT	TRBV20-1	TRBJ2-3	TRBD2	.
CSVKKAGLEGYTF	TGCAGCGTAAAAAAGGCCGGTCTCGAGGGCTACACCTTC	TRBV29-1	TRBJ1-2	.	.
CASSQAPGLAATEELFF	TGTGCCAGCAGCCAAGCACCGGGACTAGCGGCCACCGAGGAGCTGTTTTTT	TRBV3-1	TRBJ2-2	TRBD2	.
CASSQEGTSNEKLFF	TGCGCCAGCAGCCAAGAAGGCACATCTAATGAAAAACTGTTTTTT	TRBV4-1	TRBJ1-4	.	few
CASSFPLAGTYYNEQFF	TGTGCCAGCAGCTTTCCTCTAGCGGGGACCTACTACAATGAGCAGTTCTTC	TRBV5-6	TRBJ2-1	TRBD2	few